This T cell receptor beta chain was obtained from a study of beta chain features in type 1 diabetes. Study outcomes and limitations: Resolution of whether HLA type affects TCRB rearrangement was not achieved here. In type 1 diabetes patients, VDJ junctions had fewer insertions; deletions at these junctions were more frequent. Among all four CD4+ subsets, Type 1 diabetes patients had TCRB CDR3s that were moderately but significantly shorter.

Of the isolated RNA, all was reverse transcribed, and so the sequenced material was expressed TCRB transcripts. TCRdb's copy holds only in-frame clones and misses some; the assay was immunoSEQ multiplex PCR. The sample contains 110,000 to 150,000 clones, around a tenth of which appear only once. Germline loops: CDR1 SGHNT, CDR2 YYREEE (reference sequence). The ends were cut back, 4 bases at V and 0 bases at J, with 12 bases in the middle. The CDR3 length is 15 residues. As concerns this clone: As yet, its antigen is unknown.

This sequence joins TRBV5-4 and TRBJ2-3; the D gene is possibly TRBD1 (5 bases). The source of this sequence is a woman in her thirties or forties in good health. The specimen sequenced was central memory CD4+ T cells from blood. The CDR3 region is CASSPRQKSTDTQYF. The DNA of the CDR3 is TGTGCCAGCAGCCCGCGACAGAAAAGCACAGATACGCAGTATTTT.